These 25 T cell receptor beta chains originate from one sample sequenced in a study of identifying expanded T cells in peripheral blood. The repertoire was sequenced with immunoSEQ multiplex PCR; TCRdb's copy has only in-frame clones and lacks some. The data contain over 100,000 clones, approximately 89% of them singletons. The sequenced material came from blood. Every receptor here comes from a person aged 18-69 years in good health.

The V and J genes are TRBV5-4 and TRBJ1-2; D may be TRBD1 (5 bases). Germline V CDR1 and CDR2: SGHNT, YYREEE (reference sequence). V was pared by 0 bases and J by 5 bases, with 14 bases between. The CDR3 runs 15 residues. The CDR3 protein is CASSLEDRGYYGYTF. The DNA of the CDR3 is TGTGCCAGCAGCTTGGAAGATCGGGGCTATTATGGCTACACCTTC.

This chain joins TRBV6-1 and TRBJ2-6; TRBD2 might be the D (5 bases). V lost 4 bases and J lost 1, with 5 bases in between. The CDR3 runs to 14 residues. Germline CDR1 and CDR2: MNHNS and SASEGT. CDR3 sequence (DNA): TGTGCCAGCAGTGGCGGGTCTGGGGCCAACGTCCTGACTTTC. Its protein is CASSGGSGANVLTF.

Turning to this clone: Other nucleotide sequences in the sample specify the same CDR3. The J gene is TRBJ1-1, the V gene TRBV7-9; D gene uncertain. This CDR3 spans 13 amino acids. The V gene's germline CDR1 is SEHNR and CDR2 FQNEAQ (reference sequence). Trimming took off 2 bases at V and 1 base at J, with 5 bases between the two ends. CDR3 nucleotide sequence: TGTGCCAGCAGCTTAACCGGGAACACTGAAGCTTTCTTT. Translation: CASSLTGNTEAFF.

The rearrangement links TRBV29-1 to TRBJ1-1; D is uncertain. CDR3 length equals 11 residues. V was trimmed by 3 bases and J by 6 bases, leaving 8 bases between them. The germline V gene encodes CDR1 SQVTM and CDR2 ANQGSEA. CDR3 DNA sequence: TGCAGCGTTGAGAGGAGCGCTGAAGCTTTCTTT. This gives the protein CSVERSAEAFF.

The rearrangement joins TRBV4-1 to TRBJ2-7, with D unresolved. The germline CDR1 and CDR2 sequences are MGHRA and YSYEKL. CDR3 length: 17 residues. V was clipped by 4 bases and J by 2 bases, with 21 bases between them. In DNA, the CDR3 is TGCGCCAGCAGCCTCTTACCCCCGGGCATGGGGACCTACGAGCAGTACTTC. Amino acids: CASSLLPPGMGTYEQYF.

This clone was observed a single time. The CDR3 DNA is TGCGCCACGCGGGAGAGCACAGATACGCAGTATTTT. Its translation: CATRESTDTQYF. The rearrangement links TRBV5-1 to TRBJ2-3; 7 nucleotides agree with TRBD2. Losses at the gene ends were 9 bases for V and 0 bases for J; bases not matched to a gene: 1. CDR3 size: 12 residues. In germline, CDR1 is SGHRS, CDR2 YFSETQ.

The chain is built from TRBV7-9 and TRBJ2-7, with 9 bases aligning to TRBD1. The CDR3 sequence is 16 residues long. Trimming removed 1 base from V and 7 bases from J; junction bases left unmatched: 11. CDR1 is SEHNR, CDR2 FQNEAQ, per germline (reference sequence). The CDR3 loop reads CASSLDAGQGNPEQYF. Here the CDR3 DNA reads TGTGCCAGCAGCTTAGATGCGGGACAGGGCAATCCTGAGCAGTACTTC.

The genes are TRBV6-5 and TRBJ2-3, with TRBD2 identical over 10 bases. The CDR3 length is 15 residues. Trimming removed 4 bases from V and 6 bases from J; junction bases left unmatched: 7. Germline V gives CDR1 MNHEY, CDR2 SVGAGI. The CDR3 region is CASSSSGRAWDTQYF. CDR3 DNA: TGTGCCAGCAGTTCCAGCGGGAGGGCCTGGGATACGCAGTATTTT.

The chain couples TRBV15 to TRBJ2-5; D is uncertain. Germline assignment: CDR1 LNHNV and CDR2 YYDKDF (reference sequence). V was shortened by 0 bases and J by 7 bases, with 21 bases between the two germline ends. The CDR3 is 17 residues long. In DNA, the CDR3 is TGTGCCACCAGCAGAGATGGGATGGCGCGCGACACCACGACCCAGTACTTC. It translates to CATSRDGMARDTTTQYF.

The J gene is TRBJ2-2, the V gene TRBV27; 11 bases fit TRBD2. The CDR3 length is 16 residues. Germline V gives CDR1 MNHEY, CDR2 SMNVEV (reference sequence). With 6 bases clipped from V and 3 bases from J, the junction kept 6 bases outside the gene matches. The CDR3 nucleotides are TGTGCCAGCAGGAAAACTAGCGGGGGCTACACCGGGGAGCTGTTTTTT. It yields the protein CASRKTSGGYTGELFF.

The chain has TRBV18 and TRBJ1-5; 9 nucleotides align to TRBD1. CDR3 length: 16 residues. Germline CDR1 KGHSH, CDR2 LQKENI. J gave up 9 bases and V 1 base, and 10 bases lay outside the gene matches. CDR3 sequence reads: CASSPRTGGPEGPQHF. For the CDR3, the DNA is TGTGCCAGCTCACCACGTACAGGGGGCCCGGAAGGGCCCCAGCATTTT.

This chain joins TRBV7-2 and TRBJ2-1; 7 bases fit TRBD1. Trimming at V came to 4 bases and at J to 7 bases, leaving 7 bases not matched to a gene. CDR3 size: 14 residues. The germline CDR1 and CDR2 sequences are SGHTA and FQGNSA. In DNA form, the CDR3 reads TGTGCCAGCAGCTCCTACAGGGGTAATAATGAGCAGTTCTTC. This gives the protein CASSSYRGNNEQFF.

This chain connects TRBV7-8 to TRBJ2-5; D not resolved. V lost 1 base and J 5 bases, leaving 8 bases between the germline ends. Germline V gives CDR1 SGHVS, CDR2 FQNEAQ. This CDR3 is built from 13 residues. The CDR3 coding sequence is TGTGCCAGCAGCTTAGGCCAGTCGGAGACCCAGTACTTC. It is translated as CASSLGQSETQYF. Drawing the rest from reference TRBV7-8 and TRBJ2-5, the complete variable domain is GAGVSQSPRYKVAKRGQDVALRCDPISGHVSLFWYQQALGQGPEFLTYFQNEAQLDKSGLPSDRFFAERPEGSVSTLKIQRTQQEDSAVYLCASSLGQSETQYFGPGTRLLVL.

V and J are TRBV2 and TRBJ1-3; possible D gene TRBD1, 5 bases. The CDR3 loop spans 16 amino acids. In germline, CDR1 is SNHLY, CDR2 FYNNEI. V lost 7 bases to trimming and J lost 9 bases, with 25 bases between them. The CDR3 is CASIGVEGTRFGTIYF. Here the CDR3 DNA reads TGTGCCAGCATAGGGGTAGAGGGGACCCGGTTTGGCACCATATATTTT.

This sequence joins TRBV19 and TRBJ2-6, with a weak D call TRBD1 (6 bases). This CDR3 comprises 18 residues. Trimming shortened V by 4 bases and J by 0 bases, and 16 bases separated the two germline ends. From germline, CDR1 is LNHDA and CDR2 SQIVND (reference sequence). CDR3 in DNA: TGTGCCAGTAGTAGAGTGGGACACTCCCTCTCTGGGGCCAACGTCCTGACTTTC. Its protein product is CASSRVGHSLSGANVLTF.

The chain is built from TRBV4-1 and TRBJ1-5; 7 positions agree with TRBD1. The junction had 10 bases not matched to a gene; V was cut back by 1 base and J by 1 base. Germline V lookup: CDR1 MGHRA, CDR2 YSYEKL. The CDR3 is 18 amino acids. CDR3 amino acids: CASSQVGGGQGSNQPQHF. In DNA form, the CDR3 reads TGCGCCAGCAGCCAAGTAGGGGGCGGGCAAGGGAGCAATCAGCCCCAGCATTTT.

The chain recombines TRBV10-3 with TRBJ1-1; 7 nucleotides line up with TRBD1. The CDR3 is 17 amino acids. The V gene end was trimmed by 0 bases and the J gene end by 5 bases; junction bases not matched to a gene: 12. The V gene's germline CDR1 is ENHRY and CDR2 SYGVKD. The DNA for the CDR3 is TGTGCCATCAGTGAGTCGGCAGGGGGTTTTGTGCGTACTGAAGCTTTCTTT. This sequence encodes CAISESAGGFVRTEAFF.

V usage is TRBV11-2 and J usage is TRBJ2-7; D unclear. Germline assignment: CDR1 SGHAT and CDR2 FQNNGV. The CDR3 extends over 14 amino acids. V was pared by 1 base and J by 0 bases, with 7 bases between. The CDR3 spells CASSLVLSSYEQYF. The CDR3 DNA sequence: TGTGCCAGCAGCTTAGTCTTAAGCTCCTACGAGCAGTACTTC. Full variable domain (missing parts from reference TRBV11-2 and TRBJ2-7): EAGVAQSPRYKIIEKRQSVAFWCNPISGHATLYWYQQILGQGPKLLIQFQNNGVVDDSQLPKDRFSAERLKGVDSTLKIQPAKLEDSAVYLCASSLVLSSYEQYFGPGTRLTVT.

V gene TRBV6-5 combines with J gene TRBJ2-7; tentatively, D is TRBD2 (6 bases). CDR1 and CDR2 (germline): MNHEY, SVGAGI. This CDR3 contains 15 residues. V was pared by 6 bases and J by 1 base, with 16 bases between. Written as DNA, the CDR3 is TGTGCCAGCAGCTTGACGGGCGGGGAGTCCTACGAGCAGTACTTC. It yields the protein CASSLTGGESYEQYF.

The rearrangement uses TRBV5-1 and TRBJ2-5; D unresolved. The CDR3 loop spans 13 amino acids. Germline V lookup: CDR1 SGHRS, CDR2 YFSETQ. Trimming cost V 0 bases and J 5 bases, with 8 bases left between them. In DNA, the CDR3 is TGCGCCAGCAGCTTGGGGTTGGAGGAGACCCAGTACTTC. Its protein product is CASSLGLEETQYF.

The chain uses TRBV2 and TRBJ2-4, with a weak D call TRBD1 (6 bases). Germline V lookup: CDR1 SNHLY, CDR2 FYNNEI. The V gene lost 6 bases and the J gene lost 7 bases, with 19 bases spanning the gap. This CDR3 contains 15 residues. CDR3: CASRAGTPIVNIQYF. DNA of the CDR3: TGTGCCAGCAGGGCCGGGACACCGATCGTCAACATTCAGTACTTC.

The chain employs TRBV5-1 and TRBJ2-5; 7 bases align to TRBD2. V was pared by 2 bases and J by 5 bases, with 9 bases of the junction left unmatched. The CDR3 runs to 15 residues. Germline V gene data show CDR1 as SGHRS and CDR2 as YFSETQ. DNA of the CDR3: TGCGCCAGCAGCTTCGGGGGGACGTCGTTTGAGACCCAGTACTTC. Encoded protein: CASSFGGTSFETQYF.

This clone was observed a single time. The V gene is TRBV5-1, the J gene TRBJ2-7; D remains ambiguous. Germline assignment: CDR1 SGHRS and CDR2 YFSETQ. Between the trimmed V and J ends, which lost 4 bases and 6 bases, there was a span of 17 bases. This CDR3 is 14 amino acids long. The DNA of the CDR3 is TGCGCCAGCAGCCCCCGACTCATGAACTCCGAGCAGTACTTC. Translated: CASSPRLMNSEQYF.

The chain recombines TRBV6-6 with TRBJ2-2, with D hard to call. Germline lookup yields CDR1 MNHNY and CDR2 SVGAGI (reference sequence). CDR3 size: 9 residues. The V end was cut by 10 bases, the J end by 10 bases, with 7 bases between. As DNA, the CDR3 is TGTGCCACCGGAATGGAGCTGTTTTTT. It translates to CATGMELFF.

CDR3 residues: CASSPALQGLGGYTF. CDR3 in DNA: TGTGCCAGTAGCCCAGCCCTCCAGGGTCTTGGTGGCTACACCTTC. The chain uses TRBV19 and TRBJ1-2, with a possible D match to TRBD1 (5 bases). CDR1 is LNHDA, CDR2 SQIVND, per germline (reference sequence). The CDR3 sequence is 15 residues long. V dropped 6 bases and J dropped 7 bases, with 21 bases sitting between them. The full variable domain, in which reference TRBV19 and TRBJ1-2 provide the parts outside the CDR3, is DGGITQSPKYLFRKEGQNVTLSCEQNLNHDAMYWYRQDPGQGLRLIYYSQIVNDFQKGDIAEGYSVSREKKESFPLTVTSAQKNPTAFYLCASSPALQGLGGYTFGSGTRLTVV.